The present T cell receptor (beta chain) was sequenced within a study of blood T cells in healthy people across ages. Study details: About one barcoded beta molecule was captured per two T cells (by template switching). Overall study results and limits: Strong correlation was found linking TCR beta diversity to naive T cell percentage. Versus aged donors, long-lived donors had higher diversity and more naive CD4+ cells.

The CDR3 totals 13 residues. The ends were cut back, 6 bases at V and 4 bases at J, with 12 bases in the middle. The second PCR ran roughly 7 to 12 cycles with a sample-barcoded 5' primer and J-beta primers. TCRdb ran MiXCR on the 5' RACE reads and lists one entry per CDR3 protein. The sample carries about 830,000 distinct CDR3 sequences, roughly 60% recorded once. Worth noting for this clonotype: Its target is unknown.

The sample consisted of blood. The chain couples TRBV12-3 or TRBV12-4 to TRBJ1-2; D remains unclear. This clonotype originated in a man aged 30 to 39 in good health. CDR3 amino acids: CASSRDARYGYTF. In DNA form, the CDR3 reads TGTGCCAGCAGCCGAGACGCTCGCTATGGCTACACCTTC.